This T cell receptor (beta chain) came from a study of T-cell memory formation after mild COVID-19. TCRdb itself ran the 5' RACE reads through MiXCR, one entry per CDR3 protein. The sample lists 550,000 to 700,000 distinct CDR3 sequences, 15% to 20% occurring once. With 4 bases removed from V and 3 bases from J, the gap between germline ends came to 16 bases. Germline values: CDR1 LGHNA, CDR2 YNFKEQ. This CDR3 is built from 15 residues. The sample holds many counts of this clonotype. This chain connects TRBV4-2 to TRBJ2-7; the D gene is possibly TRBD1 (5 bases). The origin of this receptor is an adult woman who had mild COVID-19 (a few samples of this study predate the infection). Cell type and time point are not known. The sample comprised PBMCs or a T cell subset sorted from them (not recorded which). The CDR3 here is CASSPTGADLYEQYF. CDR3 sequence (DNA): TGTGCCAGCAGCCCCACAGGAGCCGACCTCTACGAGCAGTACTTC.